The 13 T cell receptor beta chains in this list originate from one sample, sequenced in a study of CD8 T cells in Susac syndrome. Reverse transcription used roughly 0.5 to 1 ug RNA and random hexamers. TCRdb fed the immunoSEQ multiplex PCR reads into MiXCR, producing one record per CDR3 protein. The repertoire holds hundreds of thousands of distinct CDR3 sequences, with roughly 85% as singletons. Sequenced sample: CD8+ T cells from PBMCs. These receptors were taken from a human donor with multiple sclerosis.

The sample holds a few counts of this clonotype. The chain uses TRBV27 and TRBJ2-7, with D tentatively TRBD1 (6 bases). V lost 5 bases to trimming and J lost 3 bases, with 17 bases between them. Germline V lookup: CDR1 MNHEY, CDR2 SMNVEV (reference sequence). CDR3 length: 15 amino acids. Here the CDR3 reads CASSAEQGMIYEQYF. The CDR3 bases are TGTGCCAGCAGTGCAGAACAGGGAATGATCTACGAGCAGTACTTC.

The chain couples TRBV7-3 to TRBJ2-3; D is unresolved. Germline V gives CDR1 SGHTA, CDR2 FQGTGA. This CDR3 is 13 amino acids long. The V and J ends lost 2 bases and 8 bases respectively, with 11 bases between them. This CDR3 reads CASSLGEETTQYF. The CDR3 nucleotides read TGTGCCAGCAGCTTAGGAGAAGAAACTACGCAGTATTTT. Variable domain in full (rest from reference TRBV7-3 and TRBJ2-3): GAGVSQTPSNKVTEKGKYVELRCDPISGHTALYWYRQSLGQGPEFLIYFQGTGAADDSGLPNDRFFAVRPEGSVSTLKIQRTERGDSAVYLCASSLGEETTQYFGPGTRLTVL.

The chain joins TRBV3-1 to TRBJ1-2; 7 bases are a match to TRBD1. Germline values: CDR1 LGHDT, CDR2 YNNKEL (reference sequence). The CDR3 contains 17 residues. V was pared by 5 bases and J by 1 base, with 13 bases of the junction left unmatched. CDR3 DNA: TGTGCCAGCAGCGAAAGCTCCAAACCAGGGGGTAACTATGGCTACACCTTC. Translation: CASSESSKPGGNYGYTF.

This clonotype was picked up a small number of times. V is TRBV4-3 and J is TRBJ2-7; TRBD2 agrees at 7 bases. The germline V gene has CDR1 LGHNA and CDR2 YSLEER. V shed 1 base, J shed 4 bases, and the junction held 7 bases outside the gene matches. This CDR3 has 15 residues. The CDR3 spells CASSQVWASGYEQYF. The CDR3 DNA follows: TGCGCCAGCAGCCAAGTCTGGGCTAGCGGATACGAGCAGTACTTC.

V gene TRBV19 combines with J gene TRBJ2-5; D assignment may be TRBD1 or TRBD2 (6 bases each). V lost 1 base and J 5 bases, leaving 11 bases between the germline ends. Germline CDR1 LNHDA, CDR2 SQIVND (reference sequence). The CDR3 loop spans 14 amino acids. This CDR3 is CASSIVGGEETQYF. In nucleotides, the CDR3 is TGTGCCAGTAGTATAGTCGGGGGCGAGGAGACCCAGTACTTC.

This clonotype appeared once. The chain is built from TRBV3-1 and TRBJ1-2; D is unresolved. The germline V and J ends were trimmed by 0 bases and 4 bases, with 6 bases remaining between them. From germline, CDR1 is LGHDT and CDR2 YNNKEL (reference sequence). The CDR3 has 13 amino acids. The CDR3 region is CASSQDASYGYTF. CDR3 DNA: TGTGCCAGCAGCCAAGATGCGAGCTATGGCTACACCTTC.

The V call is TRBV11-2, the J call TRBJ2-3, with 7 bases matching TRBD2. V was pared by 5 bases and J by 1 base, with 9 bases of the junction left unmatched. This CDR3 comprises 16 residues. Germline CDR1 is SGHAT and CDR2 is FQNNGV. The CDR3 is CASSLGRGGRTDTQYF. The CDR3 DNA follows: TGTGCCAGCAGCCTGGGGAGGGGAGGACGCACAGATACGCAGTATTTT.

The rearrangement uses TRBV25-1 and TRBJ1-2, with TRBD1 matching over 8 bases. Losses at the gene ends were 3 bases for V and 3 bases for J; bases not matched to a gene: 12. This CDR3 region has 17 residues. CDR1 is MGHDK and CDR2 is SYGVNS in the germline V gene. This CDR3 reads CASSDSGQGLPYYGYTF. In DNA, the CDR3 is TGTGCCAGCAGTGACTCCGGACAGGGTCTTCCCTACTATGGCTACACCTTC.

V is TRBV3-1 and J is TRBJ2-7; 9 bases match TRBD2. The CDR3 has 17 amino acids. The V segment lost 2 bases and the J segment 3 bases; nucleotides outside the gene matches: 11. Germline CDR1 is LGHDT and CDR2 is YNNKEL (reference sequence). This CDR3 is CASSQQGPLAGHYEQYF. CDR3 in DNA: TGTGCCAGCAGCCAACAAGGCCCGCTAGCGGGACACTACGAGCAGTACTTC.

The CDR3: CASSNSQWNTEAFF. The CDR3 bases are TGTGCCAGCAGCAACTCCCAATGGAACACTGAAGCTTTCTTT. The chain uses TRBV21-1 and TRBJ1-1. TRBV21-1 constitutes a pseudogene. The CDR3 has 14 amino acids.

The rearrangement links TRBV9 to TRBJ2-7, with 9 bases that match TRBD2. The germline V gene encodes CDR1 SGDLS and CDR2 YYNGEE. J was trimmed by 5 bases and V by 4 bases; bases with no gene match: 7. The CDR3 has 14 residues. As DNA, the CDR3 is TGTGCCAGCAGCCATAGCGGGAGTAGCGACGAGCAGTACTTC. This codes for CASSHSGSSDEQYF. Filled out from reference TRBV9 and TRBJ2-7, the complete variable domain reads DSGVTQTPKHLITATGQRVTLRCSPRSGDLSVYWYQQSLDQGLQFLIQYYNGEERAKGNILERFSAQQFPDLHSELNLSSLELGDSALYFCASSHSGSSDEQYFGPGTRLTVT.

The chain joins TRBV9 to TRBJ2-3; perhaps TRBD2 as D (5 bases). Germline-derived CDR1 and CDR2 are SGDLS and YYNGEE. The CDR3 totals 15 residues. V lost 1 base and J lost 0, with 9 bases in between. Here the CDR3 reads CASSVTGSSTDTQYF. The DNA for the CDR3 is TGTGCCAGCAGCGTAACGGGGTCTAGCACAGATACGCAGTATTTT.

The chain employs TRBV20-1 and TRBJ1-2; TRBD1 is a possible D gene (5 bases). The CDR3 consists of 15 residues. Germline V gene lookup returns CDR1 DFQATT and CDR2 SNEGSKA (reference sequence). Trimming took off 6 bases at V and 0 bases at J, with 17 bases between the two ends. The CDR3 DNA reads as TGCAGTGCGCAGATTCTGGGGGGACCTAACTATGGCTACACCTTC. The encoded protein is CSAQILGGPNYGYTF.